This T cell receptor (beta chain) originates from a study of blood T cell repertoires in COVID-19. Overall study: The cDNA or gDNA used as material had been derived from T cells, B-cell-depleted T cells, or PBMCs.

Germline V gene data show CDR1 as LNHDA and CDR2 as SQIVND (reference sequence). The CDR3 extends over 16 amino acids. V dropped 0 bases and J dropped 8 bases, with 17 bases sitting between them. Some clones are missing from TCRdb's copy, which holds only in-frame ones; the method was immunoSEQ multiplex PCR. The repertoire holds 95,000 to 120,000 clones, about 85% seen once, with about 12% in the top ten. The V call is TRBV19, the J call TRBJ2-1, with a possible D match to TRBD2 (7 bases). Material for sequencing was peripheral blood. This TCR came from a human donor in a cohort sampled during active COVID-19. CDR3 nucleotide sequence: TGTGCCAGTAGTATAGAAGGGGGGGGGCTCAGTTATGAGCAGTTCTTC. Translated: CASSIEGGGLSYEQFF.